One and the same sample provided the 18 T cell receptor beta chains below, sequenced in a study of blood T cell repertoires in COVID-19 (dated by TCRdb to 2020 to 2022). The library came from the immunoSEQ multiplex PCR assay. TCRdb retrieved this table from immuneACCESS and kept in-frame rearrangements only. Not all clones are present; in checked studies, unresolved V genes account for under half, and no reason is known for the remainder. Here the sample has 110,000 to 150,000 clones; around 82% occur a single time. The ten largest clones take up around 7.8% of the sample. The sample taken for sequencing was peripheral blood. These TCRs come from a human donor in a cohort sampled during active COVID-19.

CDR3 sequence reads: CASRSGYTEAFF. DNA for the CDR3: TGTGCCAGCAGATCAGGGTACACTGAAGCTTTCTTT. This sequence joins TRBV6-5 and TRBJ1-1; a possible D gene is TRBD1 (5 bases). Trimming shortened V by 6 bases and J by 3 bases, and 8 bases separated the two germline ends. Germline CDR1 reads MNHEY; CDR2 reads SVGAGI. The CDR3 length is 12 residues.

This clone was counted only a few times. This chain links TRBV20-1 with TRBJ1-5; D unclear. CDR1 is DFQATT and CDR2 is SNEGSKA in the germline V gene (reference sequence). CDR3 length: 10 amino acids. The V gene lost 7 bases and the J gene lost 7 bases, with 8 bases spanning the gap. The CDR3 loop reads CSVPGQPQHF. The CDR3 nucleotides are TGCAGTGTTCCGGGACAGCCCCAGCATTTT.

The chain links TRBV7-2 to TRBJ1-5, with a possible D match to TRBD1 (5 bases). The ends were cut back, 5 bases at V and 2 bases at J, with 13 bases in the middle. Germline lookup yields CDR1 SGHTA and CDR2 FQGNSA. The CDR3 loop spans 15 amino acids. CDR3 in DNA: TGTGCCAGCAGCCGGGAGCGGGGCCGCAATCAGCCCCAGCATTTT. It specifies CASSRERGRNQPQHF.

The V and J genes are TRBV18 and TRBJ1-4; D is unresolved. CDR3 length equals 15 residues. The V gene's germline CDR1 is KGHSH and CDR2 LQKENI. V lost 5 bases and J lost 0, with 10 bases in between. CDR3 bases: TGTGCCAGCTCAACAAGACACGCAACTAATGAAAAACTGTTTTTT. It translates to CASSTRHATNEKLFF. The variable domain in full, with the rest retrieved from reference TRBV18 and TRBJ1-4, is NAGVMQNPRHLVRRRGQEARLRCSPMKGHSHVYWYRQLPEEGLKFMVYLQKENIIDESGMPKERFSAEFPKEGPSILRIQQVVRGDSAAYFCASSTRHATNEKLFFGSGTQLSVL.

The genes are TRBV27 and TRBJ1-1; TRBD1 might be the D (5 bases). CDR1 and CDR2 from the germline V gene are MNHEY and SMNVEV (reference sequence). The CDR3 is 18 amino acids. V lost 2 bases to trimming and J lost 2 bases, with 21 bases between them. DNA of the CDR3: TGTGCCAGCAGTTTAGAGAGGACCCGATGGGGGGATAACACTGAAGCTTTCTTT. Translated: CASSLERTRWGDNTEAFF.

The CDR3 spells CASTRTGGGNQPQHF. In nucleotides, the CDR3 is TGTGCCAGCACCCGGACAGGGGGAGGCAATCAGCCCCAGCATTTT. This chain joins TRBV6-6 and TRBJ1-5; TRBD1 matches at 10 bases. Germline CDR1 MNHNY, CDR2 SVGAGI (reference sequence). V dropped 7 bases and J dropped 2; count of bases not matched to a gene: 5. This CDR3 region has 15 residues.

The chain recombines TRBV4-1 with TRBJ1-1, with 9 bases fitting TRBD1. CDR1 is MGHRA and CDR2 is YSYEKL in the germline V gene. Germline trimming cut 3 bases from V and 5 bases from J; bases unmatched to any gene: 13. This CDR3 has 17 residues. CDR3 sequence: CASSHPITQGARTEAFF. Here the CDR3 DNA reads TGCGCCAGCAGCCATCCCATAACACAGGGGGCGCGAACTGAAGCTTTCTTT.

This chain joins TRBV6-5 and TRBJ2-1, with a possible D match to TRBD2 (7 bases). Germline V gene lookup returns CDR1 MNHEY and CDR2 SVGAGI. This CDR3 is built from 15 residues. Trimming shortened V by 0 bases and J by 2 bases, and 8 bases separated the two germline ends. CDR3 in DNA: TGTGCCAGCAGTTACTCGGGGGGGCCCTACAATGAGCAGTTCTTC. It encodes CASSYSGGPYNEQFF.

The chain carries TRBV5-6 and TRBJ2-2; 7 nucleotides match TRBD2. V was clipped by 1 base and J by 3 bases; unmatched bases: 12. The CDR3 has 18 amino acids. Germline V gene sequence: CDR1 SGHDT, CDR2 YYEEEE. CDR3 bases: TGTGCCAGCAGCTTGTCGCGGTTGCGGGGGAGCTACACCGGGGAGCTGTTTTTT. Translation gives CASSLSRLRGSYTGELFF.

The genes are TRBV10-3 and TRBJ2-3, with no clear D. The length of the CDR3 is 10 residues. Per the germline V gene, CDR1 is ENHRY and CDR2 is SYGVKD. V was shortened by 10 bases and J by 8 bases, with 10 bases between the two germline ends. The CDR3 reads CATQAGTQYF. In nucleotides, the CDR3 is TGTGCCACTCAAGCCGGTACGCAGTATTTT.

This clone was found many times. The chain uses TRBV15 and TRBJ1-2; no firm D call. Per the germline V gene, CDR1 is LNHNV and CDR2 is YYDKDF (reference sequence). The CDR3 sequence is 15 residues long. V shed 1 base and J shed 4 bases, with 13 bases lying between them. The CDR3 DNA reads as TGTGCCACCAGCAGAGTTTGGGCGTCGGCCTATGGCTACACCTTC. Translation gives CATSRVWASAYGYTF. Drawing the rest from reference TRBV15 and TRBJ1-2, the complete variable domain is DAMVIQNPRYQVTQFGKPVTLSCSQTLNHNVMYWYQQKSSQAPKLLFHYYDKDFNNEADTPDNFQSRRPNTSFCFLDIRSPGLGDTAMYLCATSRVWASAYGYTFGSGTRLTVV.

The V and J genes are TRBV3-1 (or the pseudogene TRBV3-2) and TRBJ1-2; 9 bases match TRBD1. There are 14 residues in the CDR3. Germline assignment: CDR1 LGHDT and CDR2 YNNKEL (reference sequence). The V and J ends lost 4 bases and 8 bases, in that order; junction bases with no gene match: 8. The CDR3 spells CASSRQGQGEGYTF. The CDR3 coding sequence is TGTGCCAGCAGCCGGCAGGGACAGGGAGAAGGCTACACCTTC.

The table lists this clone with a few counts. The V call is TRBV11-2, the J call TRBJ1-6; 7 positions agree with TRBD1. The length of the CDR3 is 17 residues. Germline lookup yields CDR1 SGHAT and CDR2 FQNNGV. The junction had 6 bases not matched to a gene; V was cut back by 4 bases and J by 0 bases. Here the CDR3 DNA reads TGTGCCAGCAGCTCGGGACAGACAAGCTCCTATAATTCACCCCTCCACTTT. Amino acid sequence: CASSSGQTSSYNSPLHF.

This chain uses TRBV6-5 with TRBJ1-6; the D is unclear. CDR1 and CDR2 (germline): MNHEY, SVGAGI. The CDR3 has 14 residues. The V end lost 4 bases, the J end lost 9 bases, and 13 bases lay between the germline ends. CDR3 nucleotides: TGTGCCAGCAGTTTCAGCCCGGCGGGTTCACCCCTCCACTTT. It translates to CASSFSPAGSPLHF.

V is TRBV5-6 and J is TRBJ2-5, with TRBD2 matching over 8 bases. The CDR3 runs to 15 residues. Looked up from germline, CDR1 is SGHDT and CDR2 is YYEEEE. V was clipped by 0 bases and J by 5 bases; unmatched bases: 6. The CDR3 DNA reads as TGTGCCAGCAGCTTGGGACTAGCGTTAGTGGAGACCCAGTACTTC. Encoded protein: CASSLGLALVETQYF.

The CDR3 loop reads CASSPPGTGSGELFF. As DNA, the CDR3 is TGTGCCAGTAGTCCCCCCGGGACAGGGTCGGGGGAGCTGTTTTTT. V gene TRBV19 combines with J gene TRBJ2-2, with TRBD1 matching 9 bases. The CDR3 length is 15 residues. Germline V gene data show CDR1 as LNHDA and CDR2 as SQIVND (reference sequence). V lost 5 bases and J lost 8; bases outside the gene matches: 9.

As regards this clone: It may be a read error: a sequence one base away is much more abundant. V is TRBV4-2 and J is TRBJ2-7; TRBD1 agrees at 9 bases. The CDR3 totals 13 residues. The V gene's germline CDR1 is LGHNA and CDR2 YNFKEQ. V gave up 6 bases and J gave up 3 bases; unmatched junction bases: 3. The CDR3, as DNA: TGTGCCAGCAGACGGACAGGGGACTACGAGCAGTACTTC. Translated: CASRRTGDYEQYF.

The chain has TRBV6-1 and TRBJ2-7; possible D gene TRBD1, 5 bases. Looked up from germline, CDR1 is MNHNS and CDR2 is SASEGT. The CDR3 extends over 12 amino acids. Deletions cut 3 bases from V and 5 bases from J, with 8 bases between. The CDR3 bases are TGTGCCAGCAGTGACCAGGGCCACGAGCAGTACTTC. It translates to CASSDQGHEQYF.